This TCR beta chain was obtained from a study of vaccination effects on CD4 cells after COVID-19. Background on the study: As their vaccination, participants received two doses of either BNT162b2 or mRNA-1273. Peptides at roughly 9.2 ug/ml and IL-2 at about 9.3 IU/ml were added to 1.5 million to 2 million PBMC per well. The study's findings and limits: By a late point after vaccination, infection- and vaccine-induced clones had shrunk markedly through clonal contraction.

As to this clone: The target antigen is unknown.

The trim removed 1 base at V and 2 bases at J, leaving 3 bases unmatched. The CDR3 consists of 15 residues. Germline CDR1 SGHNT, CDR2 YENEEA. It was after around eleven days of culture that CD4+ T cells were isolated. On day 3 and again on day 7, half the medium was replaced with IL-2 medium. TCRdb keeps only in-frame clones here, not all; method: immunoSEQ multiplex PCR. Found here are around 46,000 clones, approximately 70% of them singletons; the top ten hold about 5%. The chain carries TRBV11-3 and TRBJ2-7, with 9 positions matching TRBD2. This specimen consisted of CD4+ T cells from PBMCs cultured without peptide, obtained before COVID-19 vaccination. The clonotype comes from a human donor who received a COVID-19 vaccine. The CDR3 spells CASSLGLAGPYEQYF. In DNA, the CDR3 is TGTGCCAGCAGCTTAGGGCTAGCGGGGCCCTACGAGCAGTACTTC. The full variable domain, its missing parts supplied by reference TRBV11-3 and TRBJ2-7, is EAGVVQSPRYKIIEKKQPVAFWCNPISGHNTLYWYLQNLGQGPELLIRYENEEAVDDSQLPKDRFSAERLKGVDSTLKIQPAELGDSAVYLCASSLGLAGPYEQYFGPGTRLTVT.